These 5 T cell receptor beta chains share one sample of origin, sequenced in a study of blood T cell repertoires in COVID-19. Libraries were prepared by immunoSEQ multiplex PCR; TCRdb keeps only in-frame clonotypes and omits some of them. The table includes around 140,000 clones, approximately 91% detected once. The sample was peripheral blood. The receptors derive from a man between 65 and 79 years old with acute or convalescent COVID-19.

This clone was detected once. The rearrangement joins TRBV6-4 to TRBJ1-2; weak D call: TRBD1 (5 bases). This CDR3 has 15 residues. Trimming took 0 bases from V and 2 from J, leaving 10 bases between them. Germline V gene lookup returns CDR1 MRHNA and CDR2 SNTAGT. The CDR3 spells CASSDSARANYGYTF. The CDR3 DNA is TGTGCCAGCAGTGACTCGGCCAGGGCGAACTATGGCTACACCTTC.

The rearrangement joins TRBV29-1 to TRBJ1-2; D gene unclear. V was shortened by 6 bases and J by 4 bases, with 12 bases between the two germline ends. The CDR3 totals 12 residues. Germline values: CDR1 SQVTM, CDR2 ANQGSEA. CDR3 coding DNA: TGCAGCGTCGCCGACGGGAGCTATGGCTACACCTTC. Its translation is CSVADGSYGYTF.

The rearrangement uses TRBV25-1 and TRBJ1-4; tentatively, D is TRBD1 (5 bases). The CDR3 consists of 15 residues. Germline V gene data show CDR1 as MGHDK and CDR2 as SYGVNS. Trimming shortened V by 1 base and J by 6 bases, and 12 bases separated the two germline ends. CDR3 amino acids: CASSESAGLDEKLFF. As DNA, the CDR3 is TGTGCCAGCAGTGAATCGGCAGGGTTGGATGAAAAACTGTTTTTT.

In DNA, the CDR3 is TGTGCCAGCAGTTACGACAGTGGGGGGACCGGGGAGCTGTTTTTT. As protein: CASSYDSGGTGELFF. The chain carries TRBV6-5 and TRBJ2-2, with D possibly TRBD2 on 6 matching bases. Germline lookup yields CDR1 MNHEY and CDR2 SVGAGI. Trimming removed 2 bases from V and 5 bases from J, with 12 bases in between. The CDR3 totals 15 residues.

The chain's CDR3 is CASSLSWVAGNTGELFF. CDR3 DNA sequence: TGTGCCAGCAGTTTATCATGGGTAGCGGGGAACACCGGGGAGCTGTTTTTT. The chain employs TRBV27 and TRBJ2-2, with 7 bases matching TRBD2. V was pared by 0 bases and J by 1 base, with 5 bases of the junction left unmatched. Germline V gene lookup returns CDR1 MNHEY and CDR2 SMNVEV (reference sequence). The CDR3 runs 17 residues.